Presented here are 18 T cell receptor beta chains from one specimen sequenced in a study of T cell responses to AZD1222 COVID-19 vaccine. Assay used: immunoSEQ multiplex PCR; TCRdb lists only in-frame clones, some missing. The sample contains approximately 170,000 clones, 80% to 90% of which appear only once. The input for sequencing was peripheral blood, taken on day 0 of AZD1222 vaccination. The receptor source for this set is an adult in good health.

The chain has TRBV19 and TRBJ2-7, with D possibly matching TRBD2 (6 bases). From germline, CDR1 is LNHDA and CDR2 SQIVND (reference sequence). This CDR3 contains 15 residues. Trimming cost V 5 bases and J 0 bases, with 14 bases left between them. The CDR3 is CASSPGMGGSYEQYF. CDR3 DNA sequence: TGTGCCAGTAGTCCCGGGATGGGGGGCTCCTACGAGCAGTACTTC.

The chain couples TRBV7-2 to TRBJ1-1, with 7 bases matching TRBD1. J was trimmed by 1 base and V by 2 bases; bases with no gene match: 1. The CDR3 runs 14 residues. CDR1 is SGHTA and CDR2 is FQGNSA in the germline V gene. The CDR3 spells CASSLRTGNTEAFF. The DNA of the CDR3 is TGTGCCAGCAGCTTACGGACAGGGAACACTGAAGCTTTCTTT.

The chain has TRBV6-5 and TRBJ1-5; 7 positions agree with TRBD1. V lost 6 bases to trimming and J lost 4 bases; unmatched junction nucleotides: 12. The CDR3 runs to 16 residues. Per the germline V gene, CDR1 is MNHEY and CDR2 is SVGAGI. This chain's CDR3 is CASRYKDRVRNQPQHF. DNA of the CDR3: TGTGCCAGCAGATACAAAGACAGGGTGAGGAATCAGCCCCAGCATTTT.

The J gene is TRBJ2-5, the V gene TRBV2, with D tentatively TRBD2 (6 bases). This CDR3 spans 15 amino acids. V lost 11 bases and J lost 0, with 19 bases in between. Germline V gives CDR1 SNHLY, CDR2 FYNNEI. The CDR3 DNA reads as TGTGCCTCCGGAAAGGGAGGTAACCACCAAGAGACCCAGTACTTC. Translation: CASGKGGNHQETQYF.

CDR3 region: CASSQAPGRRVGETQYF. The CDR3 nucleotides are TGTGCCAGCAGCCAGGCCCCCGGGCGTAGGGTAGGGGAGACCCAGTACTTC. The chain carries TRBV4-2 and TRBJ2-5; D call uncertain. The ends were cut back, 3 bases at V and 5 bases at J, with 22 bases in the middle. Looked up from germline, CDR1 is LGHNA and CDR2 is YNFKEQ. The CDR3 is 17 residues long.

The chain carries TRBV11-1 and TRBJ1-5, with no clear D. Trimming took off 0 bases at V and 4 bases at J, with 4 bases between the two ends. The CDR3 is made up of 13 amino acids. Germline values: CDR1 SGHAT, CDR2 FQDESV (reference sequence). The CDR3 sequence is CASSLATNQPQHF. CDR3 coding DNA: TGTGCCAGCAGCTTAGCGACGAATCAGCCCCAGCATTTT.

The rearrangement joins TRBV6-5 to TRBJ2-7, with 7 bases that match TRBD1. The germline gives CDR1 MNHEY, CDR2 SVGAGI. The trim removed 5 bases at V and 3 bases at J, leaving 10 bases unmatched. This CDR3 has 15 residues. CDR3 loop: CASSMYEAGGYEQYF. CDR3 bases: TGTGCCAGCAGTATGTATGAGGCAGGGGGCTACGAGCAGTACTTC.

This clone was picked up one time. V is TRBV28 and J is TRBJ1-1; a weak D match, TRBD1 (5 bases). The CDR3 covers 15 residues. Germline V gene sequence: CDR1 MDHEN, CDR2 SYDVKM. V lost 0 bases and J 4 bases, leaving 12 bases between the germline ends. CDR3 amino acids: CASSLWKQASTEAFF. CDR3 DNA: TGTGCCAGCAGTTTATGGAAACAGGCGAGCACTGAAGCTTTCTTT.

CDR3 amino acids: CASSALTGVWNTEAFF. CDR3 sequence (DNA): TGCGCCAGCAGCGCACTGACGGGGGTCTGGAACACTGAAGCTTTCTTT. The chain is built from TRBV5-1 and TRBJ1-1; D possibly corresponds to TRBD1 (5 bases). CDR3 size: 16 residues. V was clipped by 4 bases and J by 1 base, with 17 bases between them. Per the germline V gene, CDR1 is SGHRS and CDR2 is YFSETQ.

The chain has TRBV19 and TRBJ2-1; 9 nucleotides align to TRBD1. The CDR3 spans 14 residues. V was clipped by 5 bases and J by 9 bases; unmatched bases: 8. Germline CDR1 reads LNHDA; CDR2 reads SQIVND (reference sequence). This chain's CDR3 is CASSFGTGNSEQFF. CDR3 in DNA: TGTGCCAGTAGTTTCGGGACAGGGAACAGTGAGCAGTTCTTC.

The rearrangement joins TRBV6-1 to TRBJ2-7, with 7 nucleotides matching TRBD1. This CDR3 contains 17 residues. V gave up 2 bases and J gave up 3 bases; unmatched junction bases: 13. The germline gives CDR1 MNHNS, CDR2 SASEGT. CDR3 in DNA: TGTGCCAGCAGTGAAAGGGAGAACAGGGGAACCCGCTACGAGCAGTACTTC. Translating gives CASSERENRGTRYEQYF.

The rearrangement links TRBV9 to TRBJ1-4; TRBD1 agrees at 9 bases. V shed 0 bases and J 9 bases; nucleotides not matched to a gene: 6. The CDR3 is 15 residues long. The germline CDR1 and CDR2 sequences are SGDLS and YYNGEE. As DNA, the CDR3 is TGTGCCAGCAGCGTAGAGCCGGGACAGGGCAAAAAACTGTTTTTT. It translates to CASSVEPGQGKKLFF.

The chain couples TRBV12-5 to TRBJ2-2, with D hard to call. There are 14 residues in the CDR3. The germline V gene encodes CDR1 LGHNT and CDR2 FRNRAP. Trimming took off 3 bases at V and 1 base at J, with 6 bases between the two ends. CDR3 residues: CASGFSMNTGELFF. The DNA for the CDR3 is TGTGCTAGTGGTTTCAGCATGAACACCGGGGAGCTGTTTTTT.

The rearrangement joins TRBV5-4 to TRBJ2-3; the match to TRBD2 covers 8 bases. Trimming took 4 bases from V and 2 from J; bases not matched to a gene: 21. The CDR3 has 20 residues. In germline, CDR1 is SGHNT, CDR2 YYREEE (reference sequence). The CDR3 is CASSPLILAPSGPSTDTQYF. The CDR3 bases are TGTGCCAGCAGCCCACTCATTCTGGCCCCTAGCGGGCCGTCCACAGATACGCAGTATTTT. The whole variable domain, remainder taken from reference TRBV5-4 and TRBJ2-3, is ETGVTQSPTHLIKTRGQQVTLRCSSQSGHNTVSWYQQALGQGPQFIFQYYREEENGRGNFPPRFSGLQFPNYSSELNVNALELDDSALYLCASSPLILAPSGPSTDTQYFGPGTRLTVL.

This chain connects TRBV7-9 to TRBJ2-2, with D possibly TRBD2 on 7 matching bases. The V gene's germline CDR1 is SEHNR and CDR2 FQNEAQ (reference sequence). The ends were cut back, 8 bases at V and 3 bases at J, with 19 bases in the middle. The CDR3 covers 16 residues. The CDR3 region is CASGRGGGIHTGELFF. The CDR3, as DNA: TGTGCCAGCGGTCGGGGCGGGGGCATTCACACCGGGGAGCTGTTTTTT.

V usage is TRBV5-3 and J usage is TRBJ2-5, with 10 positions matching TRBD1. TRBV5-3 is filed as an ORF, its function uncertain. Trimming at V came to 4 bases and at J to 9 bases, leaving 24 bases not matched to a gene. The CDR3 contains 19 residues. The DNA of the CDR3 is TGTGCCAGAAGCAAATCCCAACTTTTTTTCCGGACAGGGGGGGTGGCCCAGTACTTC. Translating gives CARSKSQLFFRTGGVAQYF.

J is TRBJ1-2 and V is TRBV11-1; D ambiguous. CDR1 and CDR2 from the germline V gene are SGHAT and FQDESV (reference sequence). There are 13 residues in the CDR3. V was cut by 5 bases and J by 0 bases, with 7 bases left in between. The CDR3 coding sequence is TGTGCCAGCAGCCGAAGTTCTAACTATGGCTACACCTTC. It encodes CASSRSSNYGYTF. The whole variable domain, filled in from reference TRBV11-1 and TRBJ1-2, reads EAEVAQSPRYKITEKSQAVAFWCDPISGHATLYWYRQILGQGPELLVQFQDESVVDDSQLPKDRFSAERLKGVDSTLKIQPAELGDSAMYLCASSRSSNYGYTFGSGTRLTVV.

The gene calls are TRBV30 and TRBJ1-6; D not certain. Germline loops: CDR1 GTSNPN, CDR2 SVGIG (reference sequence). V gave up 5 bases and J gave up 14 bases, with 13 bases separating them. The CDR3 is 11 amino acids. CDR3 region: CAWGFSSTLHF. The CDR3 DNA follows: TGTGCCTGGGGGTTCTCCTCAACCCTCCACTTT. Together with reference TRBV30 and TRBJ1-6, the CDR3 gives the full variable domain: SQTIHQWPATLVQPVGSPLSLECTVEGTSNPNLYWYRQAAGRGLQLLFYSVGIGQISSEVPQNLSASRPQDRQFILSSKKLLLSDSGFYLCAWGFSSTLHFGNGTRLTVT.